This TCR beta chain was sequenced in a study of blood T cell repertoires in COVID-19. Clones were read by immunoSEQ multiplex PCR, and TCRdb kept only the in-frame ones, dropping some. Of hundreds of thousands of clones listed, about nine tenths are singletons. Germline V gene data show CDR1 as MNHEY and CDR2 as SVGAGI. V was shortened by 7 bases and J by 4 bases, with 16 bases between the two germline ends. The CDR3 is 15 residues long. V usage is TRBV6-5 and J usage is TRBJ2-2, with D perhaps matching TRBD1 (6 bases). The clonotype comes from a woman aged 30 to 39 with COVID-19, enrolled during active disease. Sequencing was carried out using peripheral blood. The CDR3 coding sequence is TGTGCCAGCAAAATACTGGGACACTCCACCGGGGAGCTGTTTTTT. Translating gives CASKILGHSTGELFF.